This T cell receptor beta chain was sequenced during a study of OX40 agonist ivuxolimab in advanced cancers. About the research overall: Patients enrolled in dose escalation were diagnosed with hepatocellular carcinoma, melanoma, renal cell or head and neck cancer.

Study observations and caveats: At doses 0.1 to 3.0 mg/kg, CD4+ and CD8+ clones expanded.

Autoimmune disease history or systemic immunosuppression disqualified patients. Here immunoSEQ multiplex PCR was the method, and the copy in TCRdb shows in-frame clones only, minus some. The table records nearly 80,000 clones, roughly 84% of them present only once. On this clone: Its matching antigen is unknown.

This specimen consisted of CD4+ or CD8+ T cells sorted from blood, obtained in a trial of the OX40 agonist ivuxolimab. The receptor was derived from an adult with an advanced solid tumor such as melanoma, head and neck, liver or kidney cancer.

CDR3 loop: CASSPRTGGLQPQHF. In DNA, the CDR3 is TGTGCCAGCAGTCCACGGACAGGGGGCTTGCAGCCCCAGCATTTT. J is TRBJ1-5 and V is TRBV28, with TRBD1 identical over 11 bases. CDR1 is MDHEN and CDR2 is SYDVKM in the germline V gene. There are 15 residues in the CDR3. V lost 5 bases and J lost 7; bases outside the gene matches: 7.